In its sample, the clone carrying this TCR beta chain was seen once. V was cut by 0 bases and J by 5 bases, with 9 bases left in between. CDR1 is MNHNS and CDR2 is SASEGT in the germline V gene. The CDR3 spans 14 residues. Original methodology: Reference gene primers were amplified, and this amplification served to estimate nucleated cell counts. Using immunoSEQ multiplex PCR, the repertoire was profiled, and TCRdb retains in-frame clones only, with some absent. V and J calls and clone size are copied from that table; D and trimming were computed from the DNA. The data show about 13,000 clones, 75% to 90% seen once. The data are from a study of blood T cell repertoires in COVID-19. Overall study context: The United States, Italy and Spain supplied acute and convalescent COVID-19 samples.

The sequence derives from a man at least 80 years old with acute or convalescent COVID-19. The rearrangement links TRBV6-1 to TRBJ2-3; tentative D call: TRBD2 (6 bases). The specimen was peripheral blood. The CDR3 protein is CASSEAGGVDTQYF. CDR3 bases: TGTGCCAGCAGTGAAGCGGGGGGAGTAGATACGCAGTATTTT.